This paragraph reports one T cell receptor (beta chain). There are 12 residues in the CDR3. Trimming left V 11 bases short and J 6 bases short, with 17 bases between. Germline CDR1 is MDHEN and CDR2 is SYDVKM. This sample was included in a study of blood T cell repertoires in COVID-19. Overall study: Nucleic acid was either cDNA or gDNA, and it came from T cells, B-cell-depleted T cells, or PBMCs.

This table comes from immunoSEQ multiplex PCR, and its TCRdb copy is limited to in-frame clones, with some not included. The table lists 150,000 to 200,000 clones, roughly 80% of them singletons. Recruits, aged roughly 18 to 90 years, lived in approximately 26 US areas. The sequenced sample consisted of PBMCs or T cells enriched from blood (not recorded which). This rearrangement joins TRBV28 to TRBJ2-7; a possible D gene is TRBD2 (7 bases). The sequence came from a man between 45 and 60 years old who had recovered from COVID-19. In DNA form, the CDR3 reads TGTGCCGGGGAGGGGGTCGCCGGCGAGCAGTACTTC. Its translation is CAGEGVAGEQYF.